This TCR beta chain comes out of a study of liver allograft versus peripheral blood T cells. Study summary: Within transplanted livers, the T cell receptor repertoires were examined and compared against the repertoires present in the peripheral blood of liver transplant recipients. General study points: Liver allografts reportedly held T cell receptor repertoires unlike those in peripheral blood.

MiXCR, run by TCRdb on the reads, gives a single entry per CDR3 protein. The sample records around 10,000 distinct CDR3 sequences, about a fifth being singletons. From germline, CDR1 is LNHDA and CDR2 SQIVND (reference sequence). The V and J ends lost 0 bases and 4 bases respectively, with 6 bases between them. The CDR3 runs 14 residues. This clonotype appeared many times. Its specificity is not known. The chain employs TRBV19 and TRBJ2-2; D is unclear. The receptor was derived from a human patient who had a liver transplant. The graft donor may account for some of the T cells. CDR3 residues: CASSIDRRTGELFF. The CDR3 nucleotides are TGTGCCAGTAGTATAGATAGGCGCACCGGGGAGCTGTTTTTT.